A selection of T cell receptor beta chains follows, all from one sample in a study of response to subunit inactivated influenza vaccine. Using its own MiXCR run on the RT-PCR reads, TCRdb lists one record per CDR3 protein. The table includes around 490,000 distinct CDR3 sequences, about 8% detected once. Material: PBMCs from blood, obtained around 25 months after vaccination. These receptors were collected from a man between 50 and 75 years old who received an inactivated influenza vaccine. Both conserved end residues are part of each CDR3. A D gene is named only where the DNA matches it firmly. The size of a clone is reported for some rows only, either as once, few or many, or as a class for expanded clones.

j_call,d_call,clone_size,v_call,cdr3_aa,cdr3_nt
TRBJ2-2,-,few,TRBV7-2,CASSLRASYAGELFF,TGTGCCAGCAGCTTACGGGCTAGTTATGCCGGGGAGCTGTTTTTT
TRBJ2-3,-,-,TRBV3-1,CASSQMWGGRDTQYF,TGTGCCAGCAGCCAGATGTGGGGGGGCCGTGATACGCAGTATTTT
TRBJ2-1,-,few,TRBV20-1,CSARNRGSWGNEQFF,TGCAGTGCCCGGAATAGGGGGTCCTGGGGGAATGAGCAGTTCTTC
TRBJ2-3,-,many,TRBV7-2,CASSLLQGRGFTDTQYF,TGTGCCAGCAGCTTATTACAAGGCAGGGGCTTCACAGATACGCAGTATTTT
TRBJ2-1,-,few,TRBV28,CASSLVGGENAFYNEQFF,TGTGCCAGCAGTTTAGTAGGCGGGGAGAACGCCTTTTACAATGAGCAGTTCTTC
TRBJ2-4,-,-,TRBV20-1,CSASSGNKNIQYF,TGCAGTGCTAGTTCAGGGAACAAAAACATTCAGTACTTC
TRBJ2-3,TRBD2,-,TRBV5-6,CASSPVAGGLWGDTQYF,TGTGCCAGCAGCCCGGTAGCGGGGGGTTTGTGGGGAGATACGCAGTATTTT
TRBJ2-5,TRBD1,-,TRBV11-2,CASSVGTDQETQYF,TGTGCCAGCAGCGTTGGGACAGACCAAGAGACCCAGTACTTC
TRBJ2-1,TRBD2,-,TRBV20-1,CSARPTGTSKGNEQFF,TGCAGTGCTAGGCCTACCGGGACTAGCAAGGGCAATGAGCAGTTCTTC
TRBJ2-2,-,few,TRBV20-1,CSAPDSNTGELFF,TGCAGTGCCCCGGACAGTAACACCGGGGAGCTGTTTTTT
TRBJ1-2,-,-,TRBV2,CASSSSLGGYGYTF,TGTGCCAGCAGTAGCTCGTTGGGCGGCTATGGCTACACCTTC
TRBJ1-5,TRBD1,-,TRBV19,CASSFSSRGDQPQHF,TGTGCCAGTAGCTTCTCGAGCAGGGGGGATCAGCCCCAGCATTTT
TRBJ2-4,TRBD1,many,TRBV12-3/TRBV12-4,CASSLGGTENIQYF,TGTGCCAGCAGTTTAGGAGGGACAGAGAACATTCAGTACTTC
TRBJ1-6,-,-,TRBV6-5,CASSYDISSYNSPLHF,TGTGCCAGCAGTTACGACATCAGCTCCTATAATTCACCCCTCCACTTT
TRBJ2-1,-,few,TRBV5-1,CASSPHFADEQFF,TGCGCCAGCAGCCCGCATTTTGCGGATGAGCAGTTCTTC